This T cell receptor beta chain is from a study of blood T cell repertoires in COVID-19 (dated by TCRdb to 2018 to 2020). For the study in its entirety: Collaborator samples came from the United States, Italy and Spain and covered acute and convalescent phases of COVID-19. The prospective study material was composed of cDNA or gDNA derived from T cells, B-cell-depleted T cells, or PBMCs. A freely available public database, intended as a resource for researchers studying the immune response to SARS-CoV-2, is where the repertoires were released. Where HLA class I and class II types were available, the types were taken from metadata supplied by the sample provider, not from assay-based typing. A de-identified subject ID, COVID-19 status, age in years and sex were almost always included in the sample metadata. Deeply sampled blood TCRbeta repertoires from subjects exposed to, actively infected with, or recovered from COVID-19 were included in the dataset. Samples were obtained from the ongoing ImmuneRACE study (first 160 participants) and from some 1,200 subjects provided by 6 global collaborators. Overall results and qualifications from the work: How much clinical and demographic metadata was included differed by source and by participant, and the metadata was provided uncurated.

Whole blood was collected in K2EDTA tubes by collaborating institutions according to the institutions' own protocols. For TCRbeta analysis, collaborators shipped samples as frozen whole blood, isolated PBMCs, or DNA extracted from either of those sample types. To note about this clone: The antigen it binds to is not known. Base quality data are lacking; no much larger clone is found one base away.

TCRbeta CDR3 regions were amplified from genomic DNA by means of the immunoSEQ Assay, a bias-controlled multiplex PCR. The authors' pipeline ran thus. The number of nucleated cells in each sample was estimated by amplification of reference gene primers within the assay. To quantify the absolute abundance of each unique TCRbeta CDR3 rearrangement, sequence reads were collapsed and filtered. Productive Simpson clonality was computed per sample as the square root of Simpson's diversity index over productive rearrangements. TCRdb obtained this table from immuneACCESS and retained in-frame rearrangements with V and J assigned. These tables miss some clones; where compared with another copy, unresolved V genes account for less than half of the shortfall, and the remainder is unexplained. The V and J calls and clone size were taken over from that table, and D and trimming were inferred from the DNA. For this sample the table gives about 100,000 clones, of which about 90% were detected only once. The ten biggest clones cover roughly 2.5% of the sample.

The trim is 11 bases for V and 0 bases for J, with a gap of 16 bases between the germline ends. CDR1 and CDR2 (SGHTA, FQGNSA) derive from the germline V gene. CDR3 length: 15 amino acids, cysteine to phenylalanine. Solely the CDR3 DNA is kept, with 45 bases framed from the first base. This receptor was obtained from a human donor in a cohort sampled during active COVID-19. The rearrangement combines TRBV7-2 with TRBJ2-2; TRBD2 is perhaps the D gene, given 5 matching bases. Sequencing used peripheral blood. The CDR3 sequence is CAHIRGATNTGELFF. At the DNA level, the sequence is TGTGCCCACATTCGGGGAGCGACGAACACCGGGGAGCTGTTTTTT.